These 20 T cell receptor beta chains originate from one sample sequenced in a study of tumor-infiltrating lymphocytes in primary liver carcinoma (dated by TCRdb to about 2017). Sequencing was carried out with an Illumina HiSeq 2500. Using a constant-region primer and ProtoScript II reverse transcriptase, TCRbeta-specific cDNA was reverse-transcribed from approximately 500 ng total RNA. The TCRbeta libraries were prepared through three rounds of nested multiplex PCR following a slightly modified ARM-PCR procedure. Each of the first two PCR rounds ran for approximately 10 cycles using multiplex TRBV1-TRBV30 forward primers together with a Cbeta reverse primer. Through fastp at Q25 and MiXCR, TCRdb rebuilt clones from the public reads, retaining in-frame beta chains. Records with the same CDR3 protein are collapsed into one entry carrying the most frequent genes and DNA. The sample table shows 90,000 to 100,000 distinct CDR3 sequences, and almost 70% are seen once. The top ten clonotypes cover 9.5% of the sample.

Without any cell sorting, total RNA and DNA were extracted together from 20-30 mg of bulk tissue using the AllPrep DNA/RNA mini kit. The sample taken for sequencing was liver tumor tissue from sampling region 5. The sample's cell subset or site, from its label and the paper: tumor region T5, tumor centre. The receptor set was obtained from a woman aged 60 to 75 with primary liver carcinoma and hepatitis B virus infection.

In the case of this clonotype: The junction departs from the called germline gene at one end, perhaps through a read error. The chain recombines TRBV5-5 with TRBJ2-1, with D possibly being TRBD2 (6 bases). The germline CDR1 and CDR2 sequences are SGHKS and YYEKEE (reference sequence). The CDR3 is made up of 15 amino acids. The chain's CDR3 is CASSPSGCWVNEQFF. In DNA form, the CDR3 reads TGTGCTAGCAGCCCGAGCGGGTGTTGGGTCAATGAGCAGTTCTTC.

Worth noting for this clonotype: A junction end diverges from the germline sequence, so it may reflect a read error. This sequence joins TRBV10-2 and TRBJ1-2; D is uncertain. CDR1 is WSHSY and CDR2 is SAAADI in the germline V gene. The CDR3 length is 11 residues. CDR3 DNA sequence: TGCGCCAGCAAGACCAGGAGGGTAACCATCTTC. It specifies CASKTRRVTIF.

This clonotype was counted at least ten times. The V call is TRBV5-1, the J call TRBJ1-3; TRBD1 might be the D (5 bases). The CDR3 totals 15 residues. The germline V gene encodes CDR1 SGHRS and CDR2 YFSETQ. The V and J ends lost 4 bases and 0 bases respectively, with 11 bases between them. The chain's CDR3 is CASSGDGYSGNTIYF. The DNA for the CDR3 is TGCGCCAGCAGCGGGGACGGATACTCTGGAAACACCATATATTTT.

At least ten counts were recorded for this clonotype. The chain is built from TRBV14 and TRBJ2-2; 9 bases fit TRBD2. From germline, CDR1 is SGHDN and CDR2 FVKESK. V shed 2 bases and J 1 base; nucleotides not matched to a gene: 11. The CDR3 is made up of 19 amino acids. DNA for the CDR3: TGTGCCAGCAGCCAAACGCCCGGGCTAGCGGGGTGGAACACCGGGGAGCTGTTTTTT. Amino acid sequence: CASSQTPGLAGWNTGELFF.

This clonotype was counted ten times or more. The chain has TRBV14 and TRBJ1-2; tentatively, D is TRBD1 (6 bases). V lost 4 bases and J lost 9, with 18 bases in between. The CDR3 is made up of 14 amino acids. CDR1 and CDR2 from the germline V gene are SGHDN and FVKESK. Written as DNA, the CDR3 is TGTGCCAGCAGCCGACTAGGGGGAGCTAGGAGCTACACCTTC. Its protein is CASSRLGGARSYTF.

This clonotype was seen just once. A read error may produce the germline difference seen at one junction end. This chain uses TRBV10-2 with TRBJ2-6; 13 positions match TRBD2. The CDR3 length is 17 residues. Germline V gives CDR1 WSHSY, CDR2 SAAADI. CDR3 DNA: TGCACCACTGAGGGACTAGCGGGGTTCTCTGGAGCCAACGTCCTGACTTTC. Residues: CTTEGLAGFSGANVLTF.

Turning to this clonotype: The junction shows a germline mismatch at one end, possibly a read error. The rearrangement uses TRBV6-5 and TRBJ2-7, with 10 bases aligning to TRBD2. The CDR3 covers 14 residues. The germline gives CDR1 MNHEY, CDR2 SVGAGI. The CDR3 sequence: CASSIAGGPYEQYF. CDR3 sequence (DNA): TGTGCCAGCAGTATAGCGGGAGGACCATACGAGCAGTATTTC.

The rearrangement uses TRBV20-1 and TRBJ2-2; 12 nucleotides agree with TRBD1. Germline lookup yields CDR1 DFQATT and CDR2 SNEGSKA (reference sequence). The CDR3 runs to 15 residues. J lost 7 bases, V lost 6 bases, and 9 bases had no gene match. The CDR3 DNA reads TGCAGTGCAGAACCGGGACAGGGGGCCGTCGGGGAGCTGTTTTTT. Protein sequence: CSAEPGQGAVGELFF.

As regards this clonotype: At one end, the junction sequence differs from germline, possibly due to a read error. The chain employs TRBV6-1 and TRBJ2-1, with 8 bases lining up with TRBD1. The CDR3 extends over 14 amino acids. Per germline, CDR1 MNHNS and CDR2 SASEGT. The CDR3 DNA reads as TGTACCAGCACTGAGCAACAGGGGGTTTCTGAGCAGTTCTTC. Residues: CTSTEQQGVSEQFF.

About this clonotype: The germline gene is not matched at one end of the junction; a read error may be the cause. The genes are TRBV29-1 and TRBJ2-1, with 7 nucleotides matching TRBD2. Germline V gene lookup returns CDR1 SQVTM and CDR2 ANQGSEA. The CDR3 is 14 amino acids. The CDR3 nucleotides read TGCAGCGTGTCCGGACTAGAGGGAGGAGGCGAGCAGTTTTTC. This translates into CSVSGLEGGGEQFF.

This clonotype showed up just once. V usage is TRBV6-6 and J usage is TRBJ2-7; 8 nucleotides align to TRBD1. This CDR3 comprises 15 residues. The V and J ends lost 5 bases and 4 bases, in that order; junction bases with no gene match: 10. From germline, CDR1 is MNHNY and CDR2 SVGAGI (reference sequence). CDR3 DNA: TGTGCCAGCAGTCACAGGACAGGGTTAGAGTACGAGCAGTACTTC. Its protein product is CASSHRTGLEYEQYF.

In its sample, this clonotype was seen many times. The genes are TRBV5-1 and TRBJ1-2; tentatively, D is TRBD1 (5 bases). Trimming left V 4 bases short and J 3 bases short, with 10 bases between. The CDR3 is made up of 13 amino acids. Germline assignment: CDR1 SGHRS and CDR2 YFSETQ. For the CDR3, the DNA is TGCGCCAGCAGCCGCGGGACGGACTATGGCTACACCTTC. Translating gives CASSRGTDYGYTF.

This clonotype is termed medium-sized (0.01 to 0.1%). V usage is TRBV11-3 and J usage is TRBJ2-5, with D possibly being TRBD2 (5 bases). The germline V gene encodes CDR1 SGHNT and CDR2 YENEEA. Trimming cost V 0 bases and J 0 bases, with 8 bases left between them. This CDR3 is 15 amino acids long. CDR3 bases: TGTGCCAGCAGCTTAGATATGGGAGACCAAGAGACCCAGTACTTC. It yields the protein CASSLDMGDQETQYF.

About this clonotype: Since the CDR3 does not end with the conserved phenylalanine or tryptophan, this likely comes from a read error. The chain is built from TRBV12-3 or TRBV12-4 and TRBJ1-1; 11 bases align to TRBD1. The CDR3 sequence is 13 residues long. CDR3 region: CASTLGQGAMAFS. The CDR3 region has the DNA TGTGCCAGCACTTTAGGACAGGGGGCGATGGCTTTCTCT.

To note about this clonotype: The germline gene is not matched at one end of the junction; a read error may be the cause. The V call is TRBV11-3, the J call TRBJ2-3, with 8 bases lining up with TRBD2. Germline CDR1 SGHNT, CDR2 YENEEA. This CDR3 region has 14 residues. The CDR3 spells CASGFRTSTETQYF. The CDR3 bases are TGTGCCAGCGGCTTCAGGACTAGCACAGAAACGCAGTATTTC.

Of note for this clonotype: Its ends do not fully match the called genes, so a read error is possible. The chain employs TRBV11-3 and TRBJ2-1, with TRBD2 matching 9 bases. Per the germline V gene, CDR1 is SGHNT and CDR2 is YENEEA. This CDR3 contains 18 residues. The CDR3 reads CDSSLGQGGRADYNEHFF. The CDR3 DNA sequence: TGTGACAGCAGCTTAGGTCAAGGCGGGAGGGCCGACTACAATGAGCACTTCTTC.

As to this clonotype: Being one base from a much bigger clone, this may be a read error. The genes are TRBV5-1 and TRBJ2-5; D unclear. Germline V gene data show CDR1 as SGHRS and CDR2 as YFSETQ. The V end was cut by 3 bases, the J end by 9 bases, with 9 bases between. CDR3 size: 11 residues. CDR3 sequence: CASSSHGAQYF. The DNA of the CDR3 is TGCGCCAGCAGCTCCCATGGGGCCCAGTACTTC.

Of note for this clonotype: At one end, the junction sequence differs from germline, possibly due to a read error. The chain couples TRBV6-5 to TRBJ1-1; the match to TRBD1 covers 8 bases. This CDR3 region has 11 residues. The germline V gene has CDR1 MNHEY and CDR2 SVGAGI. CDR3 coding DNA: TGTACCAGCAGTCAGGGGGCGGGAGCTTCCTTT. Translated, it gives CTSSQGAGASF.

In the case of this clonotype: A much larger clone lies one base from this, so it may be a read error. The rearrangement uses TRBV28 and TRBJ2-7; 8 bases match TRBD2. CDR3 length equals 15 residues. Germline V lookup: CDR1 MDHEN, CDR2 SYDVKM. J was trimmed by 3 bases and V by 6 bases; bases with no gene match: 10. In DNA form, the CDR3 reads TGTGCCAGCAGCGCTCTGGGACTAGGGCGCTACGAGCAGTACTTC. Residues: CASSALGLGRYEQYF.

About this clonotype: No DNA is shown, since the ends of the CDR3 on it are uncertain; the CDR3 is the one TCRdb lists. This sequence joins TRBV10-3 and TRBJ2-3. CDR1 and CDR2 (germline): ENHRY, SYGVKD. The CDR3 totals 16 residues, both ends included. The CDR3 is CAVSESVGIGTDTQYF.